This T cell receptor beta chain was identified during a study of blood T cells in healthy people across ages. Together with a sample-barcoded 5' primer, a J-beta primer mix was included in a second PCR lasting roughly 6 to 12 cycles. TCRdb reanalysed the 5' RACE reads using MiXCR and keeps one entry per CDR3 protein. The sample lists hundreds of thousands of distinct CDR3 sequences, around 46% seen once, with less than 25% in the top ten. Findings and limits, study-wide: Naive CD4+ cells and diversity were both higher in long-lived donors than in aged donors.

Germline assignment: CDR1 SGHKS and CDR2 YYEKEE (reference sequence). This CDR3 region has 13 residues. Between the trimmed V and J ends, which lost 1 base and 4 bases, there was a span of 8 bases. In regard to this clonotype: The antigen is not known.

Input material: blood. This receptor was taken from a woman in her sixties in good health. V gene TRBV5-5 combines with J gene TRBJ1-2; no clear D gene. Here the CDR3 reads CASSLLGFYGYTF. CDR3 DNA sequence: TGTGCCAGCAGCTTGTTGGGTTTCTATGGCTACACCTTC.